At least ten counts were recorded for the clone carrying this TCR beta chain. cDNA synthesis was performed by 5'RACE with 10-nucleotide random UMIs. TCRdb re-analysed the 5' RACE reads in MiXCR, keeping a single row per CDR3 protein. This sample has about 88,000 distinct CDR3 sequences, with roughly 4% found just once. The data belong to a study of neurological immune-mediated disorders. The CDR3 extends over 16 amino acids. The V and J ends lost 0 bases and 6 bases, in that order; junction bases with no gene match: 11. Per the germline V gene, CDR1 is SGHRS and CDR2 is YFSETQ. PBMCs stored at -80 C, 2 million in total, were the source of the unsorted libraries.

The sequence was collected from a young woman with multiple sclerosis. The chain combines TRBV5-1 with TRBJ1-1; 7 bases match TRBD1. The sequencing input was PBMCs. CDR3 sequence: CASSLAHRQGFAEAFF. DNA of the CDR3: TGCGCCAGCAGCTTGGCCCATCGACAGGGCTTCGCTGAAGCTTTCTTT.